These 5 T cell receptor beta chains share one sample of origin, sequenced in a study of T cells in tumors after PD-1 blockade. TCRdb's table, derived via immunoSEQ multiplex PCR, lists solely in-frame clones and lacks some. This repertoire shows about 1,900 clones, roughly 71% found once; its top ten account for about 15%. The specimen comprised tumor tissue, sampled before anti-PD-1 treatment. These receptors all stem from a human donor with basal cell carcinoma.

This rearrangement joins TRBV28 to TRBJ1-2; 7 positions agree with TRBD1. V shed 6 bases, J shed 4 bases, and the junction held 8 bases outside the gene matches. Germline CDR1 is MDHEN and CDR2 is SYDVKM. The CDR3 length is 14 residues. This CDR3 reads CASRMTGSSYGYTF. CDR3 nucleotide sequence: TGTGCCAGCAGGATGACAGGGTCGTCCTATGGCTACACCTTC.

This chain links TRBV5-4 with TRBJ1-2; a weak D match, TRBD1 (6 bases). V lost 7 bases and J 5 bases, leaving 12 bases between the germline ends. Germline CDR1 and CDR2: SGHNT and YYREEE (reference sequence). CDR3 length: 12 amino acids. CDR3 coding DNA: TGTGCCAGCGGGGGCAGGGATTATGGCTACACCTTC. Its protein product is CASGGRDYGYTF.

J is TRBJ2-3 and V is TRBV9; TRBD1 matches at 10 bases. The trim removed 4 bases at V and 5 bases at J, leaving 7 bases unmatched. Germline CDR1 SGDLS, CDR2 YYNGEE. The CDR3 spans 15 residues. The CDR3 bases are TGTGCCAGCAGCCTCCAGGGACAGGGGATAGATACGCAGTATTTT. Amino acid sequence: CASSLQGQGIDTQYF.

V and J are TRBV7-2 and TRBJ2-5, with no clear D. The germline V and J ends were trimmed by 6 bases and 0 bases, with 8 bases remaining between them. Looked up from germline, CDR1 is SGHTA and CDR2 is FQGNSA. This CDR3 has 13 amino acids. This CDR3 is CASRDLYQETQYF. The CDR3, as DNA: TGTGCCAGCAGAGACCTTTACCAAGAGACCCAGTACTTC.

CDR3 sequence reads: CASSQDTQGGYGYTF. The CDR3 DNA follows: TGTGCCAGCAGCCAGGATACACAGGGTGGATATGGCTACACCTTC. The rearrangement joins TRBV4-2 to TRBJ1-2; the D gene is possibly TRBD1 (6 bases). In germline, CDR1 is LGHNA, CDR2 YNFKEQ. V was pared by 3 bases and J by 5 bases, with 16 bases between. There are 15 residues in the CDR3.